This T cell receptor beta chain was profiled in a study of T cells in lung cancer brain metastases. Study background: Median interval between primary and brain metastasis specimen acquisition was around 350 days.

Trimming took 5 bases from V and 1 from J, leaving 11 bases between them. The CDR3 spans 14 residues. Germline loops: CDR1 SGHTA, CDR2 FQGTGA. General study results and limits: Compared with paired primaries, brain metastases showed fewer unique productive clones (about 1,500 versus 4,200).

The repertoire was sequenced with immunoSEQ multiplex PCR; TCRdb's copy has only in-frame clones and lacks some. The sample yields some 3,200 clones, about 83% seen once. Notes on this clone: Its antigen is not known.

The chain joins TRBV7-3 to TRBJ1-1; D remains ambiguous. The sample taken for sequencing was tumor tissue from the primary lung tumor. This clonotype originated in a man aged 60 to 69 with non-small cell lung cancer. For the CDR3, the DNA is TGTGCCAGCAGCCGGGGAGAGAGGAACACTGAAGCTTTCTTT. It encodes CASSRGERNTEAFF.